This T cell receptor beta chain derives from a study of blood T cell repertoires in COVID-19. Across the study: Donors in the United States, Italy and Spain gave samples during acute or convalescent COVID-19. The cDNA or gDNA used as material had been derived from T cells, B-cell-depleted T cells, or PBMCs.

V was cut by 2 bases and J by 0 bases, with 8 bases left in between. Germline V CDR1 and CDR2: PRHDT, FYEKMQ (reference sequence). The CDR3 extends over 14 amino acids. As originally analysed: Researchers report that nucleated cell counts were estimated from reference gene primer amplification. Profiled with immunoSEQ multiplex PCR; TCRdb holds only in-frame clones, not every one. The V and J calls and clone size are taken from that table; D and trimming were inferred from the DNA. The repertoire holds 80,000 to 85,000 clones, with under 90% as singletons. Material for sequencing was peripheral blood. This TCR was sampled from a human donor in a cohort sampled during active COVID-19. V gene TRBV13 combines with J gene TRBJ2-7; D unclear. This chain's CDR3 is CASSLLISSYEQYF. For the CDR3, the DNA is TGTGCCAGCAGCTTACTAATAAGCTCCTACGAGCAGTACTTC.